Listed here are 23 T cell receptor beta chains from one sample, sequenced in a study of shared clonotypes between healthy human individuals. Generated by immunoSEQ multiplex PCR, the TCRdb table keeps only in-frame clones and is missing some. This table holds about a million clones, approximately 80% found once. What was sequenced was memory CD4+ T cells sorted from blood. Stated subset: CD45RA-negative fraction. Receptor source: a man aged 18 to 30 in good health.

V and J are TRBV7-2 and TRBJ2-1; 8 nucleotides agree with TRBD2. The CDR3 is made up of 15 amino acids. Looked up from germline, CDR1 is SGHTA and CDR2 is FQGNSA. J was trimmed by 6 bases and V by 8 bases; bases with no gene match: 12. The CDR3 region is CASGQAGVVGNEQFF. The CDR3 DNA reads as TGTGCCAGCGGGCAAGCGGGAGTGGTGGGCAATGAGCAGTTCTTC. The entire variable domain, with the rest obtained from reference TRBV7-2 and TRBJ2-1, is as follows: GAGVSQSPSNKVTEKGKDVELRCDPISGHTALYWYRQSLGQGLEFLIYFQGNSAPDKSGLPSDRFSAERTGGSVSTLTIQRTQQEDSAVYLCASGQAGVVGNEQFFGPGTRLTVL.

This clone has at least ten counts. The J gene is TRBJ2-3, the V gene TRBV7-9; D is perhaps TRBD1 (6 bases). V lost 7 bases and J lost 5, with 16 bases in between. The CDR3 is made up of 14 amino acids. Germline lookup yields CDR1 SEHNR and CDR2 FQNEAQ (reference sequence). This CDR3 is CASTQGQGKDTQYF. In nucleotides, the CDR3 is TGTGCCAGCACTCAGGGGCAGGGAAAAGATACGCAGTATTTT.

The chain links TRBV5-1 to TRBJ2-5, with 8 positions matching TRBD2. From germline, CDR1 is SGHRS and CDR2 YFSETQ. This CDR3 comprises 16 residues. After removal of 4 bases from V and 5 bases from J, the junction contained 13 bases not matched to a gene. CDR3 nucleotide sequence: TGCGCCAGCAGCATCGACTGGGCGGGGGGAAAGGAGACCCAGTACTTC. This codes for CASSIDWAGGKETQYF.

This rearrangement joins TRBV5-1 to TRBJ2-3; TRBD1 matches 9 bases. With 4 bases clipped from V and 4 bases from J, the junction kept 10 bases outside the gene matches. The CDR3 is 16 residues long. The germline CDR1 and CDR2 sequences are SGHRS and YFSETQ. CDR3 in amino acids: CASSPFPGQGADTQYF. Here the CDR3 DNA reads TGCGCCAGCAGCCCATTTCCGGGACAGGGCGCAGATACGCAGTATTTT. The full variable domain, its missing parts supplied by reference TRBV5-1 and TRBJ2-3, is KAGVTQTPRYLIKTRGQQVTLSCSPISGHRSVSWYQQTPGQGLQFLFEYFSETQRNKGNFPGRFSGRQFSNSRSEMNVSTLELGDSALYLCASSPFPGQGADTQYFGPGTRLTVL.

The CDR3 DNA is TGTGCCAGCAGCGTTGATGGACAGGGTGGTCCCTACGAGCAGTACTTC. It translates to CASSVDGQGGPYEQYF. The chain is built from TRBV9 and TRBJ2-7, with 8 bases aligning to TRBD1. The CDR3 contains 16 residues. Losses at the gene ends were 2 bases for V and 2 bases for J; bases not matched to a gene: 9. CDR1 and CDR2 (germline): SGDLS, YYNGEE.

V gene TRBV18 combines with J gene TRBJ2-2, with no clear D. The CDR3 loop spans 15 amino acids. The germline V and J ends were trimmed by 2 bases and 0 bases, with 7 bases remaining between them. The germline gives CDR1 KGHSH, CDR2 LQKENI. The CDR3 region has the DNA TGTGCCAGCTCACCAGGTTTAACGAACACCGGGGAGCTGTTTTTT. Amino acids: CASSPGLTNTGELFF.

The chain uses TRBV5-6 and TRBJ1-5; tentative D call: TRBD1 (6 bases). There are 14 residues in the CDR3. Germline V gene lookup returns CDR1 SGHDT and CDR2 YYEEEE. Trimming stripped 0 bases from V and 7 bases from J, with 11 bases between. The CDR3: CASSLGRGSQPQHF. The CDR3 DNA reads as TGTGCCAGCAGCTTGGGCAGGGGAAGCCAGCCCCAGCATTTT. The full variable domain, rest sourced from reference TRBV5-6 and TRBJ1-5, is DAGVTQSPTHLIKTRGQQVTLRCSPKSGHDTVSWYQQALGQGPQFIFQYYEEEERQRGNFPDRFSGHQFPNYSSELNVNALLLGDSALYLCASSLGRGSQPQHFGDGTRLSIL.

This chain uses TRBV5-4 with TRBJ1-2; no firm D call. Trimming pared 2 bases from V and 5 bases from J, leaving 10 bases between. Germline values: CDR1 SGHNT, CDR2 YYREEE (reference sequence). The CDR3 runs 13 residues. In DNA, the CDR3 is TGTGCCAGCAGCTTAGGAGAGAGATATGGCTACACCTTC. This translates into CASSLGERYGYTF.

The CDR3 DNA reads as TGCGCCAGCAGCCAAGAGGGACTAGCGGGAGACGAGCAGTACTTC. It yields the protein CASSQEGLAGDEQYF. The rearrangement joins TRBV4-3 to TRBJ2-7; 14 bases fit TRBD2. V gave up 0 bases and J gave up 5 bases; unmatched junction bases: 0. CDR3 length: 15 residues. CDR1 is LGHNA, CDR2 YSLEER, per germline.

The chain carries TRBV29-1 and TRBJ1-1; tentative D call: TRBD1 (6 bases). This CDR3 comprises 11 residues. Trimming took off 7 bases at V and 11 bases at J, with 17 bases between the two ends. CDR1 and CDR2 from the germline V gene are SQVTM and ANQGSEA. Here the CDR3 DNA reads TGCAGCGGAGGGGGGCGGGCTAGGGCTTTCTTT. Residues: CSGGGRARAFF.

Details on this clone: Other DNA sequences in the same sample also yield this CDR3. The chain joins TRBV5-4 to TRBJ2-7, with D maybe TRBD1 (5 bases). V was shortened by 0 bases and J by 3 bases, with 10 bases between the two germline ends. The germline gives CDR1 SGHNT, CDR2 YYREEE (reference sequence). This CDR3 spans 14 amino acids. The CDR3 DNA is TGTGCCAGCAGCTTGGATGGCAGGGTCTACGAGCAGTACTTC. This encodes CASSLDGRVYEQYF.

The rearrangement uses TRBV27 and TRBJ2-7; 10 bases are a match to TRBD2. This CDR3 is 15 amino acids long. V was clipped by 5 bases and J by 3 bases; unmatched bases: 7. CDR1 MNHEY and CDR2 SMNVEV come from the germline V gene (reference sequence). The CDR3, as DNA: TGTGCCAGCAGTACCCGGGCTAGCGGGAGCTACGAGCAGTACTTC. Its translation: CASSTRASGSYEQYF.

This chain links TRBV6-1 with TRBJ2-5; 9 nucleotides agree with TRBD2. The J segment lost 5 bases and the V segment lost 7 bases, leaving 8 bases of the junction unmatched. The germline V gene has CDR1 MNHNS and CDR2 SASEGT. The CDR3 consists of 14 residues. CDR3 region: CASKRRGGEETQYF. DNA for the CDR3: TGTGCCAGCAAACGGCGGGGGGGCGAGGAGACCCAGTACTTC.

The chain recombines TRBV27 with TRBJ2-7; unclear D gene. The CDR3 runs 14 residues. The germline V and J ends were trimmed by 5 bases and 5 bases, with 16 bases remaining between them. The germline gives CDR1 MNHEY, CDR2 SMNVEV (reference sequence). The CDR3 region has the DNA TGTGCCAGCAGTGCCTCCCGGGTTTTAAACGAGCAGTACTTC. It translates to CASSASRVLNEQYF.

The rearrangement links TRBV2 to TRBJ1-2; D is ambiguous. The ends were cut back, 4 bases at V and 0 bases at J, with 9 bases in the middle. Germline CDR1 reads SNHLY; CDR2 reads FYNNEI. The CDR3 extends over 14 amino acids. DNA for the CDR3: TGTGCCAGCAGTGGAGACGGCGCTAACTATGGCTACACCTTC. Translation: CASSGDGANYGYTF.

Ten or more counts support this clone. The CDR3 coding sequence is TGTGCCAGCAGCTTGGTGCACACAGATACGCAGTATTTT. Amino acid sequence: CASSLVHTDTQYF. V usage is TRBV5-4 and J usage is TRBJ2-3, with D unresolved. Germline V gene data show CDR1 as SGHNT and CDR2 as YYREEE (reference sequence). The CDR3 consists of 13 residues. V was pared by 0 bases and J by 2 bases, with 4 bases between.

This sequence joins TRBV6-1 and TRBJ2-1; no clear D gene. There are 11 residues in the CDR3. With 4 bases removed from V and 4 bases from J, the gap between germline ends came to 2 bases. Germline V gene data show CDR1 as MNHNS and CDR2 as SASEGT. The CDR3 DNA sequence: TGTGCCAGCAGTGTTTACAATGAGCAGTTCTTC. Its translation is CASSVYNEQFF.

This clone was seen only a few times. This sample includes further DNA sequences coding for the same CDR3. The J gene is TRBJ2-5, the V gene TRBV7-8; 7 bases fit TRBD1. V was clipped by 5 bases and J by 1 base; unmatched bases: 4. The CDR3 is 14 residues long. Germline-derived CDR1 and CDR2 are SGHVS and FQNEAQ. For the CDR3, the DNA is TGTGCCAGCAGCCCCGGGACAGTCCAAGAGACCCAGTACTTC. As protein: CASSPGTVQETQYF.

This clone was seen a handful of times. The V gene is TRBV2, the J gene TRBJ1-2, with TRBD1 matching 8 bases. Germline V CDR1 and CDR2: SNHLY, FYNNEI. Trimming took 3 bases from V and 4 from J; bases not matched to a gene: 7. This CDR3 has 15 amino acids. CDR3 sequence (DNA): TGTGCCAGCAGTGATACAGGGGGAAATCCCTATGGCTACACCTTC. Its translation: CASSDTGGNPYGYTF. Variable domain in full (rest from reference TRBV2 and TRBJ1-2): EPEVTQTPSHQVTQMGQEVILRCVPISNHLYFYWYRQILGQKVEFLVSFYNNEISEKSEIFDDQFSVERPDGSNFTLKIRSTKLEDSAMYFCASSDTGGNPYGYTFGSGTRLTVV.

V usage is TRBV30 and J usage is TRBJ2-7; the D is unclear. The ends were cut back, 2 bases at V and 6 bases at J, with 11 bases in the middle. Germline-derived CDR1 and CDR2 are GTSNPN and SVGIG (reference sequence). The CDR3 runs 12 residues. This CDR3 reads CAWSPSPLEQYF. Here the CDR3 DNA reads TGTGCCTGGAGTCCCTCCCCACTCGAGCAGTACTTC.

The chain recombines TRBV30 with TRBJ1-6; D is undetermined. Trimming left V 4 bases short and J 4 bases short, with 11 bases between. Germline CDR1 reads GTSNPN; CDR2 reads SVGIG (reference sequence). The CDR3 contains 14 residues. CDR3 sequence reads: CAWTHGGYNSPLHF. CDR3 coding DNA: TGTGCCTGGACCCACGGCGGGTATAATTCACCCCTCCACTTT. Based on the CDR3 plus reference TRBV30 and TRBJ1-6, the full variable domain is SQTIHQWPATLVQPVGSPLSLECTVEGTSNPNLYWYRQAAGRGLQLLFYSVGIGQISSEVPQNLSASRPQDRQFILSSKKLLLSDSGFYLCAWTHGGYNSPLHFGNGTRLTVT.

Note on this clone: The sample carries other DNA sequences with the same CDR3. This chain connects TRBV29-1 to TRBJ2-7; D remains ambiguous. This CDR3 comprises 11 residues. Germline CDR1 reads SQVTM; CDR2 reads ANQGSEA. V was pared by 4 bases and J by 1 base, with 5 bases between. The CDR3 DNA is TGCAGCGTTGCCAGTTCCTACGAGCAGTACTTC. This gives the protein CSVASSYEQYF.

The chain carries TRBV28 and TRBJ2-5; 8 bases are shared with TRBD1. The V segment lost 5 bases and the J segment 3 bases; nucleotides outside the gene matches: 5. The CDR3 totals 14 residues. Germline CDR1 reads MDHEN; CDR2 reads SYDVKM. The CDR3, as DNA: TGTGCCAGCAGTCCCAGGGGGCGGGAAGAGACCCAGTACTTC. It translates to CASSPRGREETQYF.